This T cell receptor beta chain appears in the sequencing data of a study of tumor-infiltrating lymphocytes in primary liver carcinoma. The V end lost 6 bases, the J end lost 5 bases, and 19 bases lay between the germline ends. There are 15 residues in the CDR3. CDR1 SEHNR and CDR2 FQNEAQ come from the germline V gene (reference sequence). Study results and caveats: Tumor-adjacent and tumor-blood pairs shared less of their repertoires than tumor region pairs shared.

A primer in the constant region served to generate TCR beta cDNA from about 470 ng of total RNA. Slightly modified ARM-PCR, run as three nested multiplex PCR rounds, produced the TCR beta libraries. With TRBV1-TRBV30 forward primers and a C-beta reverse primer, the first two PCR rounds were run for approximately 10 cycles each. TCRdb redid the calling of the multiplex PCR reads with MiXCR, one entry per CDR3 protein. The profile covers fewer than 400,000 distinct CDR3 sequences, with 65% appearing a single time and approximately 9.4% taken by the ten largest. This clonotype was observed a handful of times. Its specificity is unknown. Unsorted whole blood supplied the blood RNA, and germline DNA was isolated too.

Sequencing used peripheral blood. This TCR was recovered from a man in his forties with primary liver carcinoma and hepatitis B virus infection. The chain joins TRBV7-9 to TRBJ2-5; weak D call: TRBD2 (5 bases). This chain's CDR3 is CASSRGDGRGETQYF. The CDR3 DNA reads TGTGCCAGCAGTAGAGGTGACGGCCGCGGGGAGACCCAGTACTTC.